A single T cell receptor (beta chain) is shown here with its context. Its antigen remains unidentified. It was with a sample-barcoded 5' primer and a J-beta primer mix that a second PCR of roughly 7 to 11 cycles was run. TCRdb recomputed calls from the 5' RACE reads with MiXCR, one row per CDR3 protein. The table lists roughly 1,300,000 distinct CDR3 sequences, around 59% of them singletons. This sample stems from a study of blood T cells in healthy people across ages. Study-level information: About one barcoded beta molecule per two T cells was captured by template switching.

Roughly 10 milliliters was the volume of peripheral blood drawn from each donor. Extracted total RNA amounted to at least 5.5 micrograms for each sample. General study findings and limits: Any conclusive comparison of naive versus antigen-experienced cells was prevented by using unsorted PBMCs.

This CDR3 is built from 16 residues. The germline CDR1 and CDR2 sequences are SGHDN and FVKESK. With 2 bases removed from V and 2 bases from J, the gap between germline ends came to 10 bases. This receptor was taken from a man younger than 35 in good health. The sequenced material came from blood. The genes are TRBV14 and TRBJ2-6; no clear D. The CDR3 DNA reads TGTGCCAGCAGCCAATTTTTCGGGCCTGGGGCCAACGTCCTGACTTTC. It is translated as CASSQFFGPGANVLTF.